One T cell receptor beta chain is described in this entry. Antigen specificity is unknown. The data derive from a study of T-cell memory formation after mild COVID-19. Study background: TCR clustering was largely donor specific.

There are 14 residues in the CDR3. Germline V gene lookup returns CDR1 DFQATT and CDR2 SNEGSKA (reference sequence). Trimming removed 0 bases from V and 3 bases from J, with 11 bases in between. Notes on the study in general: Some SARS-CoV-2-responding clones were already detected in memory before infection. Clones which contracted sat mainly in CM and EM if CD4+, and in EMRA if CD8+.

Using its own MiXCR run on the 5' RACE reads, TCRdb lists one record per CDR3 protein. The repertoire holds 190,000 or so distinct CDR3 sequences, with 10% as singletons. Sequenced: PBMCs or a T cell subset sorted from them (not recorded which). This TCR derives from a man aged 18-30 years who had mild COVID-19 (a few samples of this study predate the infection). Cell type and time point are not known. This rearrangement joins TRBV20-1 to TRBJ1-1; tentative D call: TRBD1 (6 bases). The CDR3 spells CSAREGGMDTEAFF. The CDR3 DNA is TGCAGTGCTAGAGAAGGGGGGATGGACACTGAAGCTTTCTTT.